A selection of T cell receptor beta chains follows, all from one sample in a study of Ad26.COV2.S vaccination and SARS-CoV-2 variants. Clones were sequenced by immunoSEQ multiplex PCR, and TCRdb holds only the in-frame ones, with some missing. The sample lists around 420,000 clones, roughly 88% occurring once. The material was peripheral blood, obtained in a trial of Ad26.COV2.S vaccine versus placebo. The receptor source for this set is a person aged 18-65 years who received the Ad26.COV2.S COVID-19 vaccine or a placebo. CDR3s include the opening cysteine and the closing phenylalanine or tryptophan. Fields, in order: J gene, clone size, D gene, V gene, CDR3 protein, CDR3 DNA. A D gene is named only where the DNA matches it firmly. Clone size, where shown, is once, few, many, or a class for clones that have expanded.

>TRBJ1-5|-|-|TRBV6-4
CASSFYGNQPQHF
TGTGCCAGCAGTTTCTACGGCAATCAGCCCCAGCATTTT
>TRBJ1-5|-|TRBD1|TRBV28
CASRPGQKDHPQHF
TGTGCCAGCAGACCGGGACAGAAGGATCATCCCCAGCATTTT
>TRBJ2-7|-|TRBD2|TRBV18
CASSPREGSEQYF
TGTGCCAGCTCACCCAGGGAGGGGAGCGAGCAGTACTTC
>TRBJ2-5|-|-|TRBV24-1
CATSEQGRETQYF
TGTGCCACCAGTGAGCAGGGAAGAGAGACCCAGTACTTC
>TRBJ1-1|-|-|TRBV19
CASSIGSNTEAFF
TGTGCCAGTAGTATTGGCTCGAACACTGAAGCTTTCTTT
>TRBJ1-2|few|TRBD1|TRBV2
CASTATGSNYGYTF
TGTGCCAGCACTGCGACAGGGTCTAACTATGGCTACACCTTC
>TRBJ1-6|few|-|TRBV3-1/TRBV3-2
CASSQGGHRDSPLHF
TGTGCCAGCAGCCAAGGCGGCCACCGGGATTCACCCCTCCACTTT
>TRBJ1-3|-|TRBD1|TRBV3-1/TRBV3-2
CASSQRRDSYFNTIYF
TGTGCCAGCAGCCAGAGGCGGGACAGCTATTTTAACACCATATATTTT
>TRBJ1-3|-|-|TRBV2
CASSERNTIYF
TGTGCCAGCAGTGAACGGAACACCATATATTTT
>TRBJ2-7|-|-|TRBV12-3/TRBV12-4
CASSRPGDEQYF
TGTGCCAGCAGCCGGCCCGGGGACGAGCAGTACTTC
>TRBJ2-5|-|TRBD1|TRBV27
CASSLWDRGQETQYF
TGTGCCAGCAGTTTATGGGACAGGGGGCAGGAGACCCAGTACTTC
>TRBJ2-3|-|-|TRBV19
CASSIGGRGTPDTQYF
TGTGCCAGTAGTATTGGGGGCAGGGGAACACCAGATACGCAGTATTTT
>TRBJ1-1|-|TRBD1|TRBV5-1
CASSDGQGLNTEAFF
TGCGCCAGCAGCGACGGACAGGGTCTAAACACTGAAGCTTTCTTT
>TRBJ2-5|-|TRBD1|TRBV28
CATLRQTGFETQYF
TGTGCCACCCTCCGCCAGACAGGGTTTGAGACCCAGTACTTC
>TRBJ1-1|once|TRBD1|TRBV5-8
CASSRRTGGNTEAFF
TGTGCCAGCAGCCGACGGACAGGAGGGAACACTGAAGCTTTCTTT
>TRBJ2-7|-|TRBD1|TRBV10-1
CASSDRTGGYEQYF
TGCGCCAGCAGTGACCGGACAGGGGGATACGAGCAGTACTTC
>TRBJ2-3|-|TRBD2|TRBV7-9
CASSLGVAGWGSTDTQYF
TGTGCCAGCAGCTTAGGGGTAGCGGGCTGGGGAAGCACAGATACGCAGTATTTT
>TRBJ2-7|-|TRBD2|TRBV27
CASSWSGTPSYEQYF
TGTGCCAGCAGCTGGAGCGGGACGCCTTCCTACGAGCAGTACTTC
>TRBJ2-5|-|-|TRBV9
CASSVQDYSQETQYF
TGTGCCAGCAGCGTCCAGGATTACAGCCAAGAGACCCAGTACTTC